The rows below give T cell receptor beta chains drawn from one sample of a study of cytomegalovirus exposure and HLA in healthy donors. Only in-frame clones appear in the TCRdb table, and some are missing; sequencing was by immunoSEQ multiplex PCR. The data show approximately 150,000 clones, around 79% seen once. Sequencing was carried out using PBMCs. The receptors derive from a female donor in good health and CMV-seronegative. Both conserved end residues are part of each CDR3. A D gene is named only where the DNA matches it firmly. Clone size is stated in some rows and not others, as once, few, many or a class when expanded.

j_gene	len	d_gene	abundance	v_gene	CDR3nt	CDR3aa
TRBJ2-1	15	TRBD2	NA	TRBV4-1	TGCGCCAGCAGCCAAGTCCGGGGGGGTGATACGGAGCAGTTCTTC	CASSQVRGGDTEQFF
TRBJ2-3	15	TRBD2	few	TRBV5-1	TGCGCCAGCAGACGAGCGGGAGAGAGAACAGATACGCAGTATTTT	CASRRAGERTDTQYF
TRBJ2-3	14	NA	NA	TRBV10-3	TGTGCCATCAGTATTGGGCGTAGGCCAGATACGCAGTATTTT	CAISIGRRPDTQYF
TRBJ1-1	13	NA	NA	TRBV5-4	TGTGCCAGCAGCCGGTGGGGGGTCACTGAAGCTTTCTTT	CASSRWGVTEAFF
TRBJ2-3	19	NA	once	TRBV21-1	TGTGCCAGCAGCAAAAAGGTCAGCCAGGCGGGAGATAGCACAGATACGCAGTATTTT	CASSKKVSQAGDSTDTQYF
TRBJ2-5	14	NA	few	TRBV27	TGTGCCAGCAGGGGACATCATTCTCAAGAGACCCAGTACTTC	CASRGHHSQETQYF
TRBJ1-2	14	TRBD1	NA	TRBV7-9	TGTGCCAGCAGCGGTGACAGGGGCGGCTATGGCTACACCTTC	CASSGDRGGYGYTF
TRBJ1-6	16	NA	NA	TRBV7-3	TGTGCCAGCAGCTTAATGGGGAGCTCCTATAATTCACCCCTCCACTTT	CASSLMGSSYNSPLHF
TRBJ2-3	12	NA	NA	TRBV4-1	TGCGCCAGCAGCCAAGATTTAAATACGCAGTATTTT	CASSQDLNTQYF
TRBJ2-1	15	NA	once	TRBV30	TGTGCCTGGAGTCCCCCGGACAGAGCCTACAATGAGCAGTTCTTC	CAWSPPDRAYNEQFF
TRBJ1-2	13	NA	NA	TRBV28	TGTGCCAGCAGTGCATCAGGGTTAAGTGGCTACACCTTC	CASSASGLSGYTF
TRBJ2-7	15	TRBD2	NA	TRBV14	TGTGCCAGCAGCCATTTTAGCGGGAGCTCCTACGAGCAGTACTTC	CASSHFSGSSYEQYF
TRBJ1-2	15	TRBD1	once	TRBV7-2	TGTGCCAGCAGCTTAGATGCGACAGGGGACTATGGCTACACCTTC	CASSLDATGDYGYTF
TRBJ2-7	14	NA	few	TRBV10-3	TGTGCCATCAATCGAGACGGGAGTGGCTACGAGCAGTACTTC	CAINRDGSGYEQYF
TRBJ2-7	14	NA	NA	TRBV28	TGTGCCAGCAGTGAACAGGGGGGGGGCGACGAGCAGTACTTC	CASSEQGGGDEQYF
TRBJ2-5	16	TRBD1	NA	TRBV11-2	TGTGCCAGCAGTACCGGGACAGGGCCCCTTCAAGAGACCCAGTACTTC	CASSTGTGPLQETQYF
TRBJ2-7	15	TRBD2	few	TRBV4-3	TGCGCCAGCAGCCAAGCTAGCGGCCAACCCTACGAGCAGTACTTC	CASSQASGQPYEQYF
TRBJ2-1	11	NA	NA	TRBV7-2	TGTGCCAGCAGCTACCTAAATGAGCAGTTCTTC	CASSYLNEQFF
TRBJ2-6	17	NA	few	TRBV27	TGTGCCAGCAGTTCCCCCATGAAGCGCTCTGGGGCCAACGTCCTGACTTTC	CASSSPMKRSGANVLTF
TRBJ1-6	16	TRBD1	NA	TRBV7-3	TGTGCCAGCAGCTTAATCGGGACAGGGGGCCACTCACCCCTCCACTTT	CASSLIGTGGHSPLHF
TRBJ2-5	15	NA	once	TRBV7-9	TGTGCCAGCAGCCTCACCGCGGTCCTCAAAGGGACCCAGTACTTC	CASSLTAVLKGTQYF
TRBJ1-5	14	TRBD1	NA	TRBV5-8	TGTGCCAGCAGCAAGGACAGGGGGGACCAGCCCCAGCATTTT	CASSKDRGDQPQHF
TRBJ2-7	15	TRBD2	NA	TRBV10-3	TGTGCCGTCAGTGAGGTAGCGGGAGAGACGGGCGAGCAGTACTTC	CAVSEVAGETGEQYF
TRBJ2-7	14	NA	NA	TRBV6-6	TGTGCCAGCAGTCGCAACCGGGACTCCTACGAGCAGTACTTC	CASSRNRDSYEQYF
TRBJ1-4	19	NA	NA	TRBV7-2	TGTGCCAGCAGCCTCACTCCCGGGGGTCGGAGGGGATTTAATGAAAAACTGTTTTTT	CASSLTPGGRRGFNEKLFF
TRBJ1-2	16	NA	NA	TRBV7-2	TGTGCCAGCAGCTTAGCCCAGGCAAATCCTTTCTATGGCTACACCTTC	CASSLAQANPFYGYTF
TRBJ2-7	15	TRBD2	NA	TRBV5-1	TGCGCCAGCAGCTTGGAGCTAGCGGGGACCTACGAGCAGTACTTC	CASSLELAGTYEQYF
TRBJ2-7	14	TRBD2	NA	TRBV29-1	TGCAGCGTTGCGCCGGGACTAGCGGGAGACCTGCAGTACTTC	CSVAPGLAGDLQYF
TRBJ2-7	13	NA	few	TRBV7-6	TGTGCCAGCAGCTTCGGGGTGGGCTACGAGCAGTACTTC	CASSFGVGYEQYF
TRBJ1-5	16	TRBD1	NA	TRBV28	TGTGCCAGCAGTTTGGGGACAGGGACGGGCAATCAGCCCCAGCATTTT	CASSLGTGTGNQPQHF
TRBJ2-1	14	TRBD2	NA	TRBV11-2	TGTGCCAGCAGCCCTAGGGGACTAGCAGTTGAGCAGTTCTTC	CASSPRGLAVEQFF
TRBJ1-1	15	TRBD1	NA	TRBV28	TGTGCCAGCAGTCCACGACCCGGGACAGACTTTGAAGCTTTCTTT	CASSPRPGTDFEAFF
TRBJ1-4	14	TRBD1	few	TRBV19	TGTGCCAGTAGTGACAGGGGGCGCGGAGAAAAACTGTTTTTT	CASSDRGRGEKLFF
TRBJ2-7	16	TRBD2	NA	TRBV27	TGTGCCAGCAGTTCCGGAGCGGGAGTGTATTCTTACGAGCAGTACTTC	CASSSGAGVYSYEQYF
TRBJ1-5	15	NA	NA	TRBV4-2	TGTGCCAGCAGCCAAGATCCCAGGGGCAATCAGCCCCAGCATTTT	CASSQDPRGNQPQHF
TRBJ1-2	15	TRBD1	NA	TRBV6-5	TGTGCCAGCGGGGGACAGGTCCTTCCTAACTATGGCTACACCTTC	CASGGQVLPNYGYTF
TRBJ2-1	15	NA	NA	TRBV4-3	TGCGCCAGCAGCCAAGATAATGAAGGAGACAATGAGCAGTTCTTC	CASSQDNEGDNEQFF
TRBJ1-4	16	TRBD1	few	TRBV2	TGTGCCAGCAGCGTTGCCGGGACAGCAACTAATGAAAAACTGTTTTTT	CASSVAGTATNEKLFF
TRBJ1-1	13	NA	NA	TRBV7-3	TGTGCCAGCAGCTTACAGGGGTACACTGAAGCTTTCTTT	CASSLQGYTEAFF
TRBJ2-5	17	TRBD2	NA	TRBV10-3	TGTGCCATCAGCGACCCCGCTAGACGGGGGGGCCCGGAGACCCAGTACTTC	CAISDPARRGGPETQYF
TRBJ2-7	14	TRBD1	NA	TRBV18	TGTGCCAGCTCACCCTCCCCCCAGGGGGACGAGCAGTACTTC	CASSPSPQGDEQYF
TRBJ1-1	12	NA	NA	TRBV11-2	TGTGCCAGCAGCTGGAGGAACACTGAAGCTTTCTTT	CASSWRNTEAFF
TRBJ1-4	16	TRBD1	NA	TRBV2	TGTGCCAGCAGCGTTAGACAGGGCCCCACTAATGAAAAACTGTTTTTT	CASSVRQGPTNEKLFF
TRBJ2-7	15	NA	NA	TRBV7-2	TGTGCCAGCAGCGACAGCAGGGGACCCACGAGGGAGCAGTACTTC	CASSDSRGPTREQYF
TRBJ1-5	16	TRBD1	NA	TRBV27	TGTGCCAGCAGTTCCTCCGGGACAGGGGGGGATCAGCCCCAGCATTTT	CASSSSGTGGDQPQHF
TRBJ1-3	16	NA	NA	TRBV4-3	TGCGCCAGCAGCCAAGCCATCCAGGGCTCTGGAAACACCATATATTTT	CASSQAIQGSGNTIYF
TRBJ2-3	13	TRBD2	NA	TRBV7-9	TGTGCCAGCAGCCTTAGCGGGTCAGATACGCAGTATTTT	CASSLSGSDTQYF
TRBJ1-1	15	TRBD1	NA	TRBV16	TGTGCCAGCAGCCAATCGTACAGGGGGGGCACTGAAGCTTTCTTT	CASSQSYRGGTEAFF
TRBJ2-7	14	TRBD1	NA	TRBV7-3	TGTGCCAGCAGCCCCTGGGCAGGGGGCGGCGAGCAGTACTTC	CASSPWAGGGEQYF
TRBJ2-1	12	NA	NA	TRBV6-5	TGTGCCAGCAGTTATTCCCTTGGCGAGCAGTTCTTC	CASSYSLGEQFF
TRBJ2-5	14	NA	few	TRBV5-1	TGCGCCAGCAGTTTGGACAGCCTACAAGAGACCCAGTACTTC	CASSLDSLQETQYF
TRBJ1-1	14	NA	NA	TRBV28	TGTGCCAGCAGTTTATTACAGAAGAACACTGAAGCTTTCTTT	CASSLLQKNTEAFF
TRBJ2-1	14	TRBD2	NA	TRBV6-1	TGTGCCAGCCGGGGGACTAGCGGGAGTAATGAGCAGTTCTTC	CASRGTSGSNEQFF
TRBJ1-2	14	NA	NA	TRBV21-1	TGTGCCAGCAGCAAACCGAGACTAGGTGGAGGCTACACCTTC	CASSKPRLGGGYTF
TRBJ2-1	17	TRBD1	few	TRBV14	TGTGCCAGCAGCCAAGGATTCCGGGACAGGGGAGGCAATGAGCAGTTCTTC	CASSQGFRDRGGNEQFF